What follows are 27 T cell receptor beta chains derived from one specimen sequenced in a study of cytomegalovirus exposure and HLA in healthy donors. PCR was performed using 60 Vbeta and 13 Jbeta primers. Assay: immunoSEQ multiplex PCR; the TCRdb copy retains only in-frame clones and omits some. This sample has about 100,000 clones, with about 75% found just once. Sequencing was performed on PBMCs. All receptors come from a man between 40 and 49 years old in good health and CMV-seropositive.

The chain joins TRBV19 to TRBJ2-2; TRBD2 aligns across 7 bases. V shed 1 base and J 3 bases; nucleotides not matched to a gene: 8. There are 17 residues in the CDR3. Germline V gives CDR1 LNHDA, CDR2 SQIVND (reference sequence). CDR3 sequence reads: CASSIGGGGGDTGELFF. The CDR3 coding sequence is TGTGCCAGTAGTATAGGCGGAGGTGGGGGGGACACCGGGGAGCTGTTTTTT.

The chain employs TRBV25-1 and TRBJ1-1; D gene ambiguous. Germline V gene lookup returns CDR1 MGHDK and CDR2 SYGVNS. Trimming removed 5 bases at V and 1 base at J, with 5 bases between. This CDR3 has 12 amino acids. The CDR3 is CASSRWNTEAFF. The CDR3 coding sequence is TGTGCCAGCAGTCGGTGGAACACTGAAGCTTTCTTT.

The chain employs TRBV7-6 and TRBJ2-3; the match to TRBD1 covers 7 bases. The junction had 10 bases not matched to a gene; V was cut back by 5 bases and J by 5 bases. Germline V CDR1 and CDR2: SGHVS, FNYEAQ. This CDR3 spans 15 amino acids. The CDR3 is CASSNLDRAVDTQYF. The CDR3 DNA reads as TGTGCCAGCAGCAACCTAGACAGGGCCGTAGATACGCAGTATTTT.

This chain joins TRBV11-2 and TRBJ1-5, with TRBD1 matching over 7 bases. With 6 bases clipped from V and 7 bases from J, the junction kept 9 bases outside the gene matches. Germline V gene sequence: CDR1 SGHAT, CDR2 FQNNGV. The CDR3 extends over 14 amino acids. CDR3 sequence reads: CASSKEGAGQPQHF. In DNA, the CDR3 is TGTGCCAGCAGTAAAGAGGGGGCGGGACAGCCCCAGCATTTT. The complete variable domain, with remaining parts taken from reference TRBV11-2 and TRBJ1-5, reads EAGVAQSPRYKIIEKRQSVAFWCNPISGHATLYWYQQILGQGPKLLIQFQNNGVVDDSQLPKDRFSAERLKGVDSTLKIQPAKLEDSAVYLCASSKEGAGQPQHFGDGTRLSIL.

J is TRBJ1-1 and V is TRBV5-1; 11 positions match TRBD1. Germline CDR1 is SGHRS and CDR2 is YFSETQ. CDR3 length equals 16 residues. The junction had 4 bases not matched to a gene; V was cut back by 0 bases and J by 3 bases. CDR3 residues: CASSLVGTGGDTEAFF. The CDR3 coding sequence is TGCGCCAGCAGCTTGGTGGGGACAGGGGGGGACACTGAAGCTTTCTTT.

V is TRBV19 and J is TRBJ2-7; 7 bases match TRBD2. Germline CDR1 is LNHDA and CDR2 is SQIVND (reference sequence). After removal of 2 bases from V and 3 bases from J, the junction contained 4 bases not matched to a gene. There are 14 residues in the CDR3. The CDR3 DNA follows: TGTGCCAGTAGTATAAGGCGGGAGAGCTACGAGCAGTACTTC. Protein: CASSIRRESYEQYF.

Points on this clone: The same CDR3 also results from other DNA sequences found in this sample. This chain uses TRBV27 with TRBJ1-3; D is unclear. This CDR3 comprises 16 residues. Looked up from germline, CDR1 is MNHEY and CDR2 is SMNVEV (reference sequence). V lost 2 bases to trimming and J lost 0 bases, with 11 bases between them. CDR3 sequence reads: CASSLRTPYSGNTIYF. CDR3 coding DNA: TGTGCCAGCAGTTTACGAACACCTTACTCTGGAAACACCATATATTTT.

The chain carries TRBV7-2 and TRBJ2-1; D not certain. Germline assignment: CDR1 SGHTA and CDR2 FQGNSA. The CDR3 is 13 residues long. V lost 5 bases and J 3 bases, leaving 8 bases between the germline ends. The CDR3 spells CASSISSYNEQFF. In DNA form, the CDR3 reads TGTGCCAGCAGCATATCCAGCTACAATGAGCAGTTCTTC.

The J gene is TRBJ2-7, the V gene TRBV6-1, with TRBD1 identical over 10 bases. The CDR3 length is 15 residues. Germline CDR1 is MNHNS and CDR2 is SASEGT. Trimming cost V 1 base and J 6 bases; bases outside gene matches: 6. CDR3 protein: CASSEEGQGSREQYF. The CDR3 DNA reads TGTGCCAGCAGTGAAGAGGGACAGGGGTCGCGCGAGCAGTACTTC.

The J gene is TRBJ2-7, the V gene TRBV2; the match to TRBD2 covers 10 bases. This CDR3 spans 14 amino acids. With 7 bases clipped from V and 2 bases from J, the junction kept 5 bases outside the gene matches. Germline CDR1 reads SNHLY; CDR2 reads FYNNEI. CDR3 coding DNA: TGTGCCAGCAATATAGCGGGAGGCGCCTACGAGCAGTACTTC. Protein product: CASNIAGGAYEQYF.

The V gene is TRBV5-1, the J gene TRBJ1-4; TRBD1 is a possible D gene (6 bases). Trimming stripped 4 bases from V and 0 bases from J, with 16 bases between. The length of the CDR3 is 17 residues. Germline loops: CDR1 SGHRS, CDR2 YFSETQ. CDR3 region: CASSVGGGISTNEKLFF. DNA for the CDR3: TGCGCCAGCAGCGTAGGGGGGGGCATATCAACTAATGAAAAACTGTTTTTT.

The chain carries TRBV5-6 and TRBJ2-3, with a tentative D call TRBD2 (5 bases). V lost 10 bases to trimming and J lost 6 bases, with 9 bases between them. This CDR3 is 10 amino acids long. The germline gives CDR1 SGHDT, CDR2 YYEEEE. In DNA, the CDR3 is TGTGCCCCCGGCGGGGATACGCAGTATTTT. Translated: CAPGGDTQYF.

The rearrangement joins TRBV4-1 to TRBJ2-3, with 7 bases aligning to TRBD1. The junction had 9 bases not matched to a gene; V was cut back by 4 bases and J by 2 bases. The CDR3 consists of 16 residues. Germline V lookup: CDR1 MGHRA, CDR2 YSYEKL. The CDR3 protein is CASSPTGARATDTQYF. CDR3 DNA sequence: TGCGCCAGCAGCCCAACAGGGGCCCGGGCCACAGATACGCAGTATTTT.

The CDR3 DNA reads TGTGCCAGCAGCCCTGGGAGGTTGGTGGGTGAGCAGTACTTC. It codes for CASSPGRLVGEQYF. The chain carries TRBV11-3 and TRBJ2-7; a possible D gene is TRBD2 (6 bases). The CDR3 loop spans 14 amino acids. Germline CDR1 reads SGHNT; CDR2 reads YENEEA. Trimming removed 5 bases at V and 7 bases at J, with 18 bases between.

This clone was counted a few times. This chain uses TRBV9 with TRBJ2-5, with 9 bases that match TRBD2. The germline gives CDR1 SGDLS, CDR2 YYNGEE. The CDR3 is 14 residues long. V trimming: 1 base; J trimming: 5 bases; junction bases outside the gene matches: 3. This chain's CDR3 is CASSVLAGKETQYF. The CDR3, as DNA: TGTGCCAGCAGCGTACTAGCGGGAAAGGAGACCCAGTACTTC.

The chain employs TRBV28 and TRBJ1-3; no clear D gene. The germline gives CDR1 MDHEN, CDR2 SYDVKM. Trimming took off 3 bases at V and 0 bases at J, with 6 bases between the two ends. The CDR3 runs to 14 residues. CDR3 nucleotides: TGTGCCAGCAGTTTTGGCAGCTCTGGAAACACCATATATTTT. It specifies CASSFGSSGNTIYF.

The chain couples TRBV21-1 to TRBJ2-7; the table's D call, TRBD1, has no DNA check behind it. TRBV21-1 is given as a pseudogene. This CDR3 has 16 amino acids. Written as DNA, the CDR3 is TGTGCCAGCCTCAGGGCTGTACTAGACAGGGCCTACGAGCAGTACTTC. This codes for CASLRAVLDRAYEQYF.

The chain is built from TRBV5-1 and TRBJ1-2; the match to TRBD1 covers 9 bases. The junction had 1 base not matched to a gene; V was cut back by 3 bases and J by 4 bases. Germline V lookup: CDR1 SGHRS, CDR2 YFSETQ. CDR3 length equals 13 residues. CDR3 residues: CASSSTGGYGYTF. DNA of the CDR3: TGCGCCAGCAGCTCGACAGGGGGCTATGGCTACACCTTC.

The V and J genes are TRBV5-8 and TRBJ1-2; a possible D gene is TRBD1 (6 bases). CDR1 is SGHTS and CDR2 is YDEGEE in the germline V gene. The CDR3 totals 15 residues. V was trimmed by 1 base and J by 4 bases, leaving 14 bases between them. DNA of the CDR3: TGTGCCAGCAGCTTGCGAGGGGGAGGGCTCTATGGCTACACCTTC. Residues: CASSLRGGGLYGYTF.

This chain uses TRBV7-6 with TRBJ2-1; TRBD2 agrees at 10 bases. CDR1 and CDR2 from the germline V gene are SGHVS and FNYEAQ. The CDR3 has 16 amino acids. V was clipped by 5 bases and J by 2 bases; unmatched bases: 6. The CDR3 DNA sequence: TGTGCCAGCAGCCCGCCTAGCGGGGGAACCTACAATGAGCAGTTCTTC. This encodes CASSPPSGGTYNEQFF.

The CDR3 spells CASSTQRGYEQYF. The DNA for the CDR3 is TGTGCCAGTAGTACTCAAAGGGGGTACGAGCAGTACTTC. V gene TRBV19 combines with J gene TRBJ2-7, with D tentatively TRBD1 (6 bases). Germline assignment: CDR1 LNHDA and CDR2 SQIVND (reference sequence). Trimming took off 4 bases at V and 4 bases at J, with 11 bases between the two ends. This CDR3 contains 13 residues.

The chain has TRBV28 and TRBJ1-5; 9 bases fit TRBD1. This CDR3 is 17 amino acids long. The germline V gene has CDR1 MDHEN and CDR2 SYDVKM. The V gene end was trimmed by 8 bases and the J gene end by 6 bases; junction bases not matched to a gene: 17. The CDR3: CASDDFPGQGIIQPQHF. For the CDR3, the DNA is TGTGCCAGCGATGACTTTCCGGGACAGGGAATAATTCAGCCCCAGCATTTT.

This chain links TRBV29-1 with TRBJ2-3, with D maybe TRBD2 (6 bases). The CDR3 has 14 residues. Trimming left V 4 bases short and J 0 bases short, with 11 bases between. Germline CDR1 is SQVTM and CDR2 is ANQGSEA. CDR3 bases: TGCAGCGTTGGAACCAGCGGGAGCACAGATACGCAGTATTTT. This gives the protein CSVGTSGSTDTQYF.

This sequence joins TRBV4-1 and TRBJ2-3; D remains ambiguous. Germline V CDR1 and CDR2: MGHRA, YSYEKL. The V gene lost 0 bases and the J gene lost 5 bases, with 6 bases spanning the gap. This CDR3 comprises 13 residues. In nucleotides, the CDR3 is TGCGCCAGCAGCCAAGACTCCCGAGATACGCAGTATTTT. Translated, it gives CASSQDSRDTQYF.

The chain links TRBV6-5 to TRBJ1-2; 7 bases agree with TRBD1. The CDR3 consists of 13 residues. The V gene's germline CDR1 is MNHEY and CDR2 SVGAGI. Trimming removed 6 bases from V and 8 bases from J; junction bases left unmatched: 9. CDR3 amino acids: CASSRGARSGYTF. CDR3 nucleotide sequence: TGTGCCAGCAGCAGGGGGGCCAGGTCCGGCTACACCTTC.

The chain couples TRBV5-1 to TRBJ2-3; 13 bases align to TRBD2. From germline, CDR1 is SGHRS and CDR2 YFSETQ. With V trimmed by 4 bases and J by 2 bases, 4 bases remained unmatched. The CDR3 is 16 amino acids. For the CDR3, the DNA is TGCGCCAGCAGCACTGGACTAGCGGGGGACACAGATACGCAGTATTTT. Protein: CASSTGLAGDTDTQYF.

The CDR3, as DNA: TGTGCCAGCTCACCCGCGACAGGGGTTGAATATGAGCAGTTCTTC. It translates to CASSPATGVEYEQFF. The J gene is TRBJ2-1, the V gene TRBV18, with 8 bases that match TRBD1. Looked up from germline, CDR1 is KGHSH and CDR2 is LQKENI. V was clipped by 3 bases and J by 8 bases; unmatched bases: 9. CDR3 length equals 15 residues.